The T cell receptor beta chain under discussion was sequenced for a study of blood T cell repertoires in COVID-19. At the level of the study: Sites across the United States, Italy and Spain contributed samples from acute and convalescent COVID-19.

Using immunoSEQ multiplex PCR, the repertoire was profiled, and TCRdb retains in-frame clones only, with some absent. The table shows about 220,000 clones, with 80% to 90% occurring only once. The CDR3 extends over 14 amino acids. Trimming took 4 bases from V and 7 from J; bases not matched to a gene: 7. The germline V gene encodes CDR1 MNHEY and CDR2 SMNVEV (reference sequence). The chain carries TRBV27 and TRBJ1-2; 9 nucleotides match TRBD1. The clonotype originates from a woman aged 40 to 55 who had been exposed to COVID-19. Sequencing was performed on PBMCs or T cells enriched from blood (not recorded which). The CDR3 DNA sequence: TGTGCCAGCAGTTCATGGACAGGGGACGGTGGCTACACCTTC. Translated: CASSSWTGDGGYTF.